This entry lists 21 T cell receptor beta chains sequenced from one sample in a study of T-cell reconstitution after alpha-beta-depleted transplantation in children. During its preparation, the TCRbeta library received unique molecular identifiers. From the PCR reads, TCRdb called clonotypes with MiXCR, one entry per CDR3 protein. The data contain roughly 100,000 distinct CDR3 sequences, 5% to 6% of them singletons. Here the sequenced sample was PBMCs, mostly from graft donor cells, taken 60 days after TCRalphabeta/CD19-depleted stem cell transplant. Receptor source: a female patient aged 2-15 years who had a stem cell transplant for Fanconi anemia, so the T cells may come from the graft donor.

CDR3 bases: TGCAGTGCATATAGCGGGGAGAGCTCCTACGAGCAGTACTTC. Translated: CSAYSGESSYEQYF. The chain employs TRBV20-1 and TRBJ2-7; 8 bases map to TRBD2. From germline, CDR1 is DFQATT and CDR2 SNEGSKA (reference sequence). Trimming cost V 6 bases and J 0 bases; bases outside gene matches: 7. The CDR3 has 14 amino acids.

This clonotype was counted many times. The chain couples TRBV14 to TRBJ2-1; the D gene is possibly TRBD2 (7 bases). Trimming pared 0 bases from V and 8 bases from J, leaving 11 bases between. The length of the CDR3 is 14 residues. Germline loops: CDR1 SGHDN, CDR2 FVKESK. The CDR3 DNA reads TGTGCCAGCAGCCAAGATTGGGGGGGCGATGAGCAGTTCTTC. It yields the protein CASSQDWGGDEQFF. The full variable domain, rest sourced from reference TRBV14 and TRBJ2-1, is EAGVTQFPSHSVIEKGQTVTLRCDPISGHDNLYWYRRVMGKEIKFLLHFVKESKQDESGMPNNRFLAERTGGTYSTLKVQPAELEDSGVYFCASSQDWGGDEQFFGPGTRLTVL.

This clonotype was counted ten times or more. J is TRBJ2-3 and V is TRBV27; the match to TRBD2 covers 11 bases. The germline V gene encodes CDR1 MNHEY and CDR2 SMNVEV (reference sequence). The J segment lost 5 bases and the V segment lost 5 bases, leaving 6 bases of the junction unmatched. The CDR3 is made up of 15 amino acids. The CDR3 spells CASSLSGRARDTQYF. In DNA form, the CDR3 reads TGTGCCAGCAGTCTTAGCGGGAGGGCCCGAGATACGCAGTATTTT.

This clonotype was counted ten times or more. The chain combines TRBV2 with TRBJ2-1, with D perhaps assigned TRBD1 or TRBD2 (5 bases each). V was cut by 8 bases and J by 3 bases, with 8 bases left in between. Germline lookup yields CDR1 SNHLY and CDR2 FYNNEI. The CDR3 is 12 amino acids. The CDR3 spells CASGDDYNEQFF. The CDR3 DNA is TGTGCCAGCGGGGACGACTACAATGAGCAGTTCTTC.

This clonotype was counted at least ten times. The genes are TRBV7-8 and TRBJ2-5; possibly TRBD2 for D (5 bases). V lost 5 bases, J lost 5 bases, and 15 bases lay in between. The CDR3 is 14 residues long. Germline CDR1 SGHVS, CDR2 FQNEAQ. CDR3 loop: CASSRRDTLETQYF. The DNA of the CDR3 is TGTGCCAGCAGCCGCCGGGATACATTGGAGACCCAGTACTTC.

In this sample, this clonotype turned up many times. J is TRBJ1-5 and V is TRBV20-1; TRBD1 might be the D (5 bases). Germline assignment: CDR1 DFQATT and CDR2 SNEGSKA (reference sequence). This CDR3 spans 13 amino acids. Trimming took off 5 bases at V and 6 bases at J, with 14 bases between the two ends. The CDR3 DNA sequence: TGCAGTGCTCTCCGGGGGGTCACTCAGCCCCAGCATTTT. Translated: CSALRGVTQPQHF.

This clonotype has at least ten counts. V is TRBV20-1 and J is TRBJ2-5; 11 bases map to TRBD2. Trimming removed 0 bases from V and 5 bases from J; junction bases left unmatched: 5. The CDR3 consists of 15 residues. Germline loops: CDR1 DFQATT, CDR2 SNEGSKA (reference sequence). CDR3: CSARDRLAGLETQYF. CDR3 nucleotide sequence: TGCAGTGCTAGAGATCGACTAGCGGGGCTGGAGACCCAGTACTTC.

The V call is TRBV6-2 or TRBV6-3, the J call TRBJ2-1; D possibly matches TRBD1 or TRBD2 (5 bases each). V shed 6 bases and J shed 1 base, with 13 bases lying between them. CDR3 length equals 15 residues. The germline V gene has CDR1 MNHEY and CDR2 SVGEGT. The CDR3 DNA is TGTGCCAGCAGCACCGGGACGCCGTCCTACAATGAGCAGTTCTTC. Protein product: CASSTGTPSYNEQFF.

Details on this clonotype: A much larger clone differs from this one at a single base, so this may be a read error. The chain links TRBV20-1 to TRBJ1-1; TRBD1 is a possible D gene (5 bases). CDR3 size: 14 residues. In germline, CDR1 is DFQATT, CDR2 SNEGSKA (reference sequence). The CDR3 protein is CSAWGRSIHTEALF. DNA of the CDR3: TGCAGTGCCTGGGGCCGAAGTATCCACACTGAAGCTTTGTTT.

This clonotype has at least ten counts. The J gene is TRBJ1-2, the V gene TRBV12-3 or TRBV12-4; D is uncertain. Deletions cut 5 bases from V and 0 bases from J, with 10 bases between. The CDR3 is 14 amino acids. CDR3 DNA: TGTGCCAGCAGTCCGGTCGGTTCTAACTATGGCTACACCTTC. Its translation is CASSPVGSNYGYTF.

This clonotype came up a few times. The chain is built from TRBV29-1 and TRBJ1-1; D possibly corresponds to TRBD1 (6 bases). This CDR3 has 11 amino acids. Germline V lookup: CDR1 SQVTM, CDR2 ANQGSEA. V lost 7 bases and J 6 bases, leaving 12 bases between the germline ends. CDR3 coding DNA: TGCAGCGGTTCCGGGACACCTGAAGCTTTCTTT. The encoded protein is CSGSGTPEAFF.

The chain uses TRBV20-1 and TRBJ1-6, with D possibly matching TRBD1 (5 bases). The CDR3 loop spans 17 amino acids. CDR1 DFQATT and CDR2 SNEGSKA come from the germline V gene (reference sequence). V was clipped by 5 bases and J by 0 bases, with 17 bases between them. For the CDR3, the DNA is TGCAGTGCTTCAACCGGGACCGGGGGCTCCTATAATTCACCCCTCCACTTT. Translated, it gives CSASTGTGGSYNSPLHF.

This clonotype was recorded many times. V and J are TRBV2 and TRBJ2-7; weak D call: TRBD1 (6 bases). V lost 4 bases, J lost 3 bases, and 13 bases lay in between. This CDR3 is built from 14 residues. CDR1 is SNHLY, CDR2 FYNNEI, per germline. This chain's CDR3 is CASSGVWTDYEQYF. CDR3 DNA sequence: TGTGCCAGCAGTGGGGTCTGGACAGACTACGAGCAGTACTTC.

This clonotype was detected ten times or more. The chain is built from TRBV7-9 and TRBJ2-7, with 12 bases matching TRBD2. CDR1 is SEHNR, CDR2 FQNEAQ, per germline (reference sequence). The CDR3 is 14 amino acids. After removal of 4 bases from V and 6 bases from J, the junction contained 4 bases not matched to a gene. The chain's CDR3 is CASSSLAGGAEQYF. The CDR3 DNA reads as TGTGCCAGCAGCTCCCTAGCGGGAGGGGCCGAGCAGTACTTC.

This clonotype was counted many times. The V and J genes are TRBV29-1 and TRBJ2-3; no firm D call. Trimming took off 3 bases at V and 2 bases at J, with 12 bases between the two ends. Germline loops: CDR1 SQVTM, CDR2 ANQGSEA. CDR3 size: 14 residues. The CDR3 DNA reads TGCAGCGTTGATGGGTCTCAGTTCACAGATACGCAGTATTTT. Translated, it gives CSVDGSQFTDTQYF.

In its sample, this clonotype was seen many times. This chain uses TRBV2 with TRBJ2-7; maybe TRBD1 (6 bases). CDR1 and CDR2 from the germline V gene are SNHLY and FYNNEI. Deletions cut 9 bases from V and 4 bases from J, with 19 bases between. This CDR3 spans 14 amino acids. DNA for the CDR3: TGTGCCAGTGAGGTACAGGGTAACCTTTACGAGCAGTACTTC. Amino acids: CASEVQGNLYEQYF.

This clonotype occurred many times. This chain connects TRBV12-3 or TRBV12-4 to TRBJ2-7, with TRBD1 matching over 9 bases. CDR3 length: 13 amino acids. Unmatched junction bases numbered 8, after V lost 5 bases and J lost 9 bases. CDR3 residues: CASSRETGGGQYF. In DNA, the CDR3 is TGTGCCAGCAGTCGGGAAACAGGGGGCGGGCAGTACTTC.

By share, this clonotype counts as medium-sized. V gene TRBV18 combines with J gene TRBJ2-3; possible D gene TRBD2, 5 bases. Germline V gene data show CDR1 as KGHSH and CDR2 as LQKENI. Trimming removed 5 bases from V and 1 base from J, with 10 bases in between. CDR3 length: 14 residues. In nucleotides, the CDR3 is TGTGCCAGCTCATCTTCCGGGGGCACAGATACGCAGTATTTT. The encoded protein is CASSSSGGTDTQYF.

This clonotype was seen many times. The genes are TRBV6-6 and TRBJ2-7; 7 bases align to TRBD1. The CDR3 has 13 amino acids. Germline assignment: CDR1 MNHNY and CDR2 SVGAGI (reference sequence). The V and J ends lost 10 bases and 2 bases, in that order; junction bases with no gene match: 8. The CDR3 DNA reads TGTGCCACCCGTAGACAGGGAACCTACGAGCAGTACTTC. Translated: CATRRQGTYEQYF.

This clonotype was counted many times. DNA for the CDR3: TGCAGTGCCAGAAACACAGATACGCAGTATTTT. Translation: CSARNTDTQYF. The chain combines TRBV20-1 with TRBJ2-3, with D hard to call. Trimming stripped 6 bases from V and 2 bases from J, with 6 bases between. This CDR3 has 11 amino acids. Germline V gives CDR1 DFQATT, CDR2 SNEGSKA (reference sequence).

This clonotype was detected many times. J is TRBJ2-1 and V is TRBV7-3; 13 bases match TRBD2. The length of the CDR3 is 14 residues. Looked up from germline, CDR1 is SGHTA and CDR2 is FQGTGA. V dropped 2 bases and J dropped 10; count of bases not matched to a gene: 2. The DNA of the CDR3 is TGTGCCAGCAGCTTAGGGACTAGCGGGAAGGAGCAGTTCTTC. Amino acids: CASSLGTSGKEQFF.